A single sample gave rise to the 21 T cell receptor beta chains below, sequenced in a study of T cells in Graves' hyperthyroidism and ophthalmopathy. The investigators amplified TCR beta CDR3 regions from RNA transcripts. HTBI primers were used for first-round RT-PCR of the TCR CDR3. TCRdb called the multiplex PCR reads again in MiXCR, with one record for every CDR3 protein. The profile shows about 350,000 distinct CDR3 sequences, approximately 15% of them singletons. Sample: blood. Receptor source: a woman aged 25 to 45 with Graves' hyperthyroidism.

J is TRBJ1-2 and V is TRBV9; D is uncertain. Germline CDR1 is SGDLS and CDR2 is YYNGEE. The CDR3 extends over 12 amino acids. V gave up 3 bases and J gave up 2 bases, with 5 bases separating them. CDR3: CASSAQNYGYTF. CDR3 coding DNA: TGTGCCAGCAGCGCACAGAACTATGGCTACACCTTC. The entire variable domain, with the rest obtained from reference TRBV9 and TRBJ1-2, is as follows: DSGVTQTPKHLITATGQRVTLRCSPRSGDLSVYWYQQSLDQGLQFLIQYYNGEERAKGNILERFSAQQFPDLHSELNLSSLELGDSALYFCASSAQNYGYTFGSGTRLTVV.

This rearrangement joins TRBV30 to TRBJ2-2, with 9 bases aligning to TRBD1. Trimming at V came to 6 bases and at J to 5 bases, leaving 10 bases not matched to a gene. There are 15 residues in the CDR3. Per germline, CDR1 GTSNPN and CDR2 SVGIG (reference sequence). In nucleotides, the CDR3 is TGTGCCTGCAGCACCGGGACAGGGAAAACCGGGGAGCTGTTTTTT. Protein: CACSTGTGKTGELFF.

The rearrangement uses TRBV7-2 and TRBJ2-7; 8 nucleotides align to TRBD1. J gave up 3 bases and V 4 bases, and 5 bases lay outside the gene matches. The CDR3 has 14 residues. Germline V lookup: CDR1 SGHTA, CDR2 FQGNSA. The chain's CDR3 is CASSSTGGNYEQYF. The CDR3 DNA follows: TGTGCCAGCAGCTCCACAGGGGGGAACTACGAGCAGTACTTC.

This clonotype was detected ten times or more. V gene TRBV10-3 combines with J gene TRBJ1-3; maybe TRBD1 (6 bases). The V gene's germline CDR1 is ENHRY and CDR2 SYGVKD. V was cut by 3 bases and J by 0 bases, with 12 bases left in between. The CDR3 is 16 amino acids. DNA of the CDR3: TGTGCCATCAGTGATTTACAGGGATTCTCTGGAAACACCATATATTTT. Translated: CAISDLQGFSGNTIYF.

This clonotype was observed a few times. With a much larger clone just one base away, this may be a read error. The genes are TRBV6-2 or TRBV6-3 and TRBJ1-1; D is possibly TRBD1 (5 bases). The CDR3 length is 15 residues. Trimming took 6 bases from V and 2 from J, leaving 16 bases between them. Germline V lookup: CDR1 MNHEY, CDR2 SVGEGT. As DNA, the CDR3 is TGTGCCAGCAGCCCGTTGGGGGACGGAAACACTGAAGCTTTCTTT. It encodes CASSPLGDGNTEAFF.

The genes are TRBV4-1 and TRBJ2-3; no clear D. The germline gives CDR1 MGHRA, CDR2 YSYEKL. CDR3 size: 15 residues. V was clipped by 5 bases and J by 6 bases, with 18 bases between them. This CDR3 reads CASSDSSQSADTQYF. DNA for the CDR3: TGCGCCAGCAGCGATAGCAGTCAGAGCGCGGATACGCAGTATTTT.

This clonotype was picked up many times. This chain links TRBV9 with TRBJ1-1; no firm D call. Between the trimmed V and J ends, which lost 0 bases and 3 bases, there was a span of 6 bases. The germline V gene encodes CDR1 SGDLS and CDR2 YYNGEE. The CDR3 is made up of 13 amino acids. The CDR3 bases are TGTGCCAGCAGCGTAGTTCCGGACACTGAAGCTTTCTTT. Translated, it gives CASSVVPDTEAFF.

In its sample, this clonotype was seen a few times. V usage is TRBV24-1 and J usage is TRBJ2-1; D remains unclear. The CDR3 extends over 11 amino acids. The germline V gene encodes CDR1 KGHDR and CDR2 SFDVKD. V shed 8 bases and J shed 9 bases, with 10 bases lying between them. CDR3 in DNA: TGTGCCACCATGGGGTTCGCTGAGCAGTTCTTC. This sequence encodes CATMGFAEQFF.

At least ten counts were recorded for this clonotype. The chain combines TRBV27 with TRBJ1-3; tentatively, D is TRBD1 (5 bases). V lost 0 bases and J lost 1, with 10 bases in between. The CDR3 sequence is 16 residues long. In germline, CDR1 is MNHEY, CDR2 SMNVEV (reference sequence). The CDR3 sequence: CASSLSGVRSGNTIYF. The CDR3 nucleotides are TGTGCCAGCAGTTTATCGGGGGTTAGGTCTGGAAACACCATATATTTT.

The chain is built from TRBV28 and TRBJ1-2; maybe TRBD1 (6 bases). The V and J ends lost 3 bases and 8 bases respectively, with 13 bases between them. Germline V lookup: CDR1 MDHEN, CDR2 SYDVKM. This CDR3 has 13 amino acids. In DNA form, the CDR3 reads TGTGCCAGCAGTTTCGGGGGGGCCGGGGGCTACACCTTC. Protein: CASSFGGAGGYTF.

This chain uses TRBV28 with TRBJ1-1, with 8 positions matching TRBD1. Germline V lookup: CDR1 MDHEN, CDR2 SYDVKM. The CDR3 is 14 amino acids. The V gene end was trimmed by 6 bases and the J gene end by 6 bases; junction bases not matched to a gene: 9. CDR3 in amino acids: CASSPHDRGAEAFF. The CDR3 nucleotides read TGTGCCAGCAGCCCCCACGACAGGGGCGCTGAAGCTTTCTTT. Full variable domain (missing parts from reference TRBV28 and TRBJ1-1): DVKVTQSSRYLVKRTGEKVFLECVQDMDHENMFWYRQDPGLGLRLIYFSYDVKMKEKGDIPEGYSVSREKKERFSLILESASTNQTSMYLCASSPHDRGAEAFFGQGTRLTVV.

V is TRBV30 and J is TRBJ2-3, with D perhaps matching TRBD1 or TRBD2 (5 bases each). Per germline, CDR1 GTSNPN and CDR2 SVGIG (reference sequence). There are 14 residues in the CDR3. V lost 2 bases to trimming and J lost 6 bases, with 15 bases between them. The DNA of the CDR3 is TGTGCCTGGAGTTTCAGGGACCGTGGGGATACGCAGTATTTT. The encoded protein is CAWSFRDRGDTQYF.

Many counts were recorded for this clonotype. The rearrangement uses TRBV15 and TRBJ1-1, with a possible D match to TRBD1 (5 bases). Looked up from germline, CDR1 is LNHNV and CDR2 is YYDKDF (reference sequence). The CDR3 runs to 16 residues. V lost 3 bases and J lost 7, with 21 bases in between. The CDR3 coding sequence is TGTGCCACCAGCAGGGGCGGGGGACGGATGAACTTTGAAGCTTTCTTT. Its translation: CATSRGGGRMNFEAFF.

This clonotype has at least ten counts. The genes are TRBV7-9 and TRBJ1-5; D is uncertain. The V gene lost 5 bases and the J gene lost 5 bases, with 13 bases spanning the gap. From germline, CDR1 is SEHNR and CDR2 FQNEAQ (reference sequence). This CDR3 comprises 14 residues. CDR3 in amino acids: CASSGERGDQPQHF. The CDR3 DNA sequence: TGTGCCAGCAGCGGGGAGAGAGGAGATCAGCCCCAGCATTTT.

The V gene is TRBV4-2, the J gene TRBJ1-6; no clear D. The CDR3 is made up of 13 amino acids. The V gene lost 0 bases and the J gene lost 9 bases, with 6 bases spanning the gap. Germline loops: CDR1 LGHNA, CDR2 YNFKEQ. Here the CDR3 reads CASSQDLGSPLHF. CDR3 DNA sequence: TGTGCCAGCAGCCAAGATCTAGGTTCACCCCTCCACTTT.

This clonotype has just a few counts. V gene TRBV4-3 combines with J gene TRBJ2-6, with D unclear. The germline CDR1 and CDR2 sequences are LGHNA and YSLEER. This CDR3 spans 17 amino acids. V lost 4 bases and J lost 2, with 15 bases in between. The CDR3 loop is CASSRGGSAAGANVLTF. CDR3 nucleotide sequence: TGCGCCAGCAGCCGCGGTGGTTCGGCGGCTGGGGCCAACGTCCTGACTTTC.

This clonotype was observed many times. The chain has TRBV20-1 and TRBJ2-4; tentative D call: TRBD1 (6 bases). Germline V gene lookup returns CDR1 DFQATT and CDR2 SNEGSKA (reference sequence). V lost 4 bases and J lost 3, with 19 bases in between. CDR3 size: 16 residues. CDR3 region: CSATRQEVKNKNIQYF. The CDR3 coding sequence is TGCAGTGCTACAAGACAGGAGGTGAAAAACAAAAACATTCAGTACTTC.

V usage is TRBV4-2 and J usage is TRBJ2-7, with 9 nucleotides matching TRBD1. J gave up 3 bases and V 0 bases, and 12 bases lay outside the gene matches. The CDR3 extends over 18 amino acids. Germline V CDR1 and CDR2: LGHNA, YNFKEQ. CDR3 in amino acids: CASSQETILGTGSYEQYF. The CDR3 bases are TGTGCCAGCAGCCAAGAGACTATACTCGGGACAGGGAGCTACGAGCAGTACTTC.

In its sample, this clonotype was seen many times. The chain links TRBV30 to TRBJ2-3, with a possible D match to TRBD1 (5 bases). The V end was cut by 7 bases, the J end by 2 bases, with 16 bases between. This CDR3 comprises 14 residues. CDR1 and CDR2 (germline): GTSNPN, SVGIG (reference sequence). For the CDR3, the DNA is TGTGCCTCTGACCCAGGGTCGCCCACAGATACGCAGTATTTT. This encodes CASDPGSPTDTQYF. Using reference TRBV30 and TRBJ2-3 for the parts outside the CDR3, the full variable domain is SQTIHQWPATLVQPVGSPLSLECTVEGTSNPNLYWYRQAAGRGLQLLFYSVGIGQISSEVPQNLSASRPQDRQFILSSKKLLLSDSGFYLCASDPGSPTDTQYFGPGTRLTVL.

This clonotype was picked up many times. The chain is built from TRBV2 and TRBJ2-2; 7 bases map to TRBD1. V lost 5 bases to trimming and J lost 4 bases; unmatched junction nucleotides: 13. Per the germline V gene, CDR1 is SNHLY and CDR2 is FYNNEI. The CDR3 covers 17 residues. CDR3 DNA: TGTGCCAGCAGTCCTGACAGGGTCGCCGCACGCACCGGGGAGCTGTTTTTT. Translating it yields CASSPDRVAARTGELFF. The full variable domain, rest sourced from reference TRBV2 and TRBJ2-2, is EPEVTQTPSHQVTQMGQEVILRCVPISNHLYFYWYRQILGQKVEFLVSFYNNEISEKSEIFDDQFSVERPDGSNFTLKIRSTKLEDSAMYFCASSPDRVAARTGELFFGEGSRLTVL.

This clonotype appeared a few times. Just one base apart from a much larger clone, this may be a read error. The J gene is TRBJ1-1, the V gene TRBV7-9; no definite D call. In germline, CDR1 is SEHNR, CDR2 FQNEAQ (reference sequence). There are 13 residues in the CDR3. Trimming pared 4 bases from V and 1 base from J, leaving 7 bases between. CDR3 nucleotide sequence: TGTGCCAGCAGCTCAGTCTCGAACACTGAAGCTTTCTTT. This encodes CASSSVSNTEAFF. Full variable domain (remainder filled in from reference TRBV7-9 and TRBJ1-1): DTGVSQNPRHKITKRGQNVTFRCDPISEHNRLYWYRQTLGQGPEFLTYFQNEAQLEKSRLLSDRFSAERPKGSFSTLEIQRTEQGDSAMYLCASSSVSNTEAFFGQGTRLTVV.